One and the same sample provided the 26 T cell receptor beta chains below, sequenced in a study of cytotoxic CD8 clonotypes in ibrutinib-treated CLL. TCRdb's table, derived via immunoSEQ multiplex PCR, lists solely in-frame clones and lacks some. The sample carries under 300,000 clones, 70% recorded once. Sequencing was performed on PBMCs, taken after 24 months of ibrutinib treatment. The origin of the receptors is a human donor with chronic lymphocytic leukemia.

The genes are TRBV7-9 and TRBJ2-7; 11 positions agree with TRBD2. The CDR3 spans 14 residues. The germline V gene encodes CDR1 SEHNR and CDR2 FQNEAQ (reference sequence). V shed 2 bases and J 6 bases; nucleotides not matched to a gene: 3. DNA for the CDR3: TGTGCCAGCAGCTTATCCCTAGCGGGAGGCGAGCAGTACTTC. Translating it yields CASSLSLAGGEQYF.

This clone showed up just a few times. The chain recombines TRBV14 with TRBJ2-1; D might be TRBD1 (5 bases). CDR3 length equals 13 residues. Germline V gene sequence: CDR1 SGHDN, CDR2 FVKESK. V lost 4 bases to trimming and J lost 8 bases, with 12 bases between them. This chain's CDR3 is CASSRTIGDEQFF. DNA for the CDR3: TGTGCCAGCAGCCGGACGATAGGGGATGAGCAGTTCTTC.

This chain joins TRBV7-6 and TRBJ1-1; D not certain. The ends were cut back, 1 base at V and 3 bases at J, with 12 bases in the middle. The germline V gene encodes CDR1 SGHVS and CDR2 FNYEAQ. The CDR3 is 15 residues long. The CDR3 coding sequence is TGTGCCAGCAGCTTAGAGGCCAGAACCTACACTGAAGCTTTCTTT. It yields the protein CASSLEARTYTEAFF.

CDR3 nucleotide sequence: TGTGCCAGCAGCTTAGGTGGAGTGGTCGGGGAGCTGTTTTTT. Amino acid sequence: CASSLGGVVGELFF. V and J are TRBV13 and TRBJ2-2, with D hard to call. Trimming cost V 0 bases and J 7 bases, with 9 bases left between them. Germline V CDR1 and CDR2: PRHDT, FYEKMQ (reference sequence). The CDR3 consists of 14 residues.

This clone was observed a single time. This chain joins TRBV9 and TRBJ2-1; 7 nucleotides agree with TRBD2. CDR1 is SGDLS, CDR2 YYNGEE, per germline. V gave up 1 base and J gave up 3 bases; unmatched junction bases: 7. The CDR3 runs 16 residues. The CDR3 loop reads CASSVFSSGSYNEQFF. Written as DNA, the CDR3 is TGTGCCAGCAGCGTATTCTCTAGCGGAAGCTACAATGAGCAGTTCTTC.

The rearrangement joins TRBV30 to TRBJ1-4, with D possibly matching TRBD1 (5 bases). This CDR3 contains 14 residues. Trimming removed 1 base at V and 7 bases at J, with 13 bases between. Germline V gives CDR1 GTSNPN, CDR2 SVGIG (reference sequence). CDR3 loop: CAWSAAGRGEKLFF. In DNA, the CDR3 is TGTGCCTGGAGTGCAGCAGGGCGGGGTGAAAAACTGTTTTTT.

This chain links TRBV7-3 with TRBJ2-1; 7 bases line up with TRBD2. The junction had 4 bases not matched to a gene; V was cut back by 2 bases and J by 0 bases. This CDR3 is 16 amino acids long. Germline assignment: CDR1 SGHTA and CDR2 FQGTGA. CDR3 region: CASSLPGGSSYNEQFF. CDR3 bases: TGTGCCAGCAGCTTACCCGGCGGGAGCTCCTACAATGAGCAGTTCTTC.

This chain joins TRBV29-1 and TRBJ2-3, with TRBD2 matching 13 bases. The germline CDR1 and CDR2 sequences are SQVTM and ANQGSEA. Trimming removed 4 bases from V and 0 bases from J; junction bases left unmatched: 4. The CDR3 covers 16 residues. DNA for the CDR3: TGCAGCGTTGCTGGGACTAGCGGGACTAGCACAGATACGCAGTATTTT. Translating gives CSVAGTSGTSTDTQYF.

This clone was seen a handful of times. The rearrangement links TRBV18 to TRBJ2-1, with D maybe TRBD1 (6 bases). Germline CDR1 is KGHSH and CDR2 is LQKENI. The CDR3 spans 15 residues. V was pared by 0 bases and J by 5 bases, with 11 bases between. The CDR3, as DNA: TGTGCCAGCTCACCACCTGGACAGCAGCACAATGAGCAGTTCTTC. Translating it yields CASSPPGQQHNEQFF.

CDR3 DNA: TGTGCCTTCGAGTGGGACACTGGAAACACCATATATTTT. Amino acid sequence: CAFEWDTGNTIYF. The chain carries TRBV30 and TRBJ1-3; tentatively, D is TRBD1 (6 bases). The germline CDR1 and CDR2 sequences are GTSNPN and SVGIG (reference sequence). There are 13 residues in the CDR3. The V end lost 7 bases, the J end lost 2 bases, and 12 bases lay between the germline ends.

This clone was observed a few times. This chain joins TRBV28 and TRBJ2-7; TRBD2 matches at 9 bases. Germline CDR1 is MDHEN and CDR2 is SYDVKM. This CDR3 region has 17 residues. V lost 6 bases to trimming and J lost 3 bases; unmatched junction nucleotides: 15. The CDR3 is CASRSRLGREGHYEQYF. The DNA for the CDR3 is TGTGCCAGCAGATCCCGGCTGGGGCGGGAGGGACACTACGAGCAGTACTTC.

The V gene is TRBV9, the J gene TRBJ1-1; D is perhaps TRBD1 (6 bases). Germline lookup yields CDR1 SGDLS and CDR2 YYNGEE. The V end lost 2 bases, the J end lost 0 bases, and 11 bases lay between the germline ends. CDR3 length: 15 residues. Here the CDR3 reads CASSVSGTLNTEAFF. The CDR3 nucleotides are TGTGCCAGCAGCGTTTCCGGGACACTGAACACTGAAGCTTTCTTT.

The J gene is TRBJ2-2, the V gene TRBV11-3; D may correspond to TRBD1 or TRBD2 (6 bases each). Per the germline V gene, CDR1 is SGHNT and CDR2 is YENEEA. The CDR3 sequence is 15 residues long. V shed 1 base and J shed 7 bases, with 13 bases lying between them. The DNA of the CDR3 is TGTGCCAGCAGCTTAGTACAGGGAGGTGGCGGGGAGCTGTTTTTT. The encoded protein is CASSLVQGGGGELFF.

This chain links TRBV29-1 with TRBJ2-1, with a possible D match to TRBD2 (5 bases). Germline V gives CDR1 SQVTM, CDR2 ANQGSEA. The CDR3 length is 14 residues. V lost 4 bases and J lost 8, with 18 bases in between. The CDR3 reads CSVGEPRYGDEQFF. In DNA, the CDR3 is TGCAGCGTTGGGGAGCCACGGTACGGGGATGAGCAGTTCTTC.

This clone has more than one count but fewer than ten. The chain links TRBV2 to TRBJ1-2; no firm D call. The CDR3 loop spans 13 amino acids. CDR1 and CDR2 (germline): SNHLY, FYNNEI. Trimming took 0 bases from V and 4 from J, leaving 6 bases between them. The CDR3 DNA reads as TGTGCCAGCAGTGAAGCGCTTTCCTATGGCTACACCTTC. Its translation is CASSEALSYGYTF. Combining the CDR3 with reference TRBV2 and TRBJ1-2 gives the whole variable domain EPEVTQTPSHQVTQMGQEVILRCVPISNHLYFYWYRQILGQKVEFLVSFYNNEISEKSEIFDDQFSVERPDGSNFTLKIRSTKLEDSAMYFCASSEALSYGYTFGSGTRLTVV.

The genes are TRBV9 and TRBJ2-7; D may be TRBD1 (5 bases). The ends were cut back, 0 bases at V and 6 bases at J, with 16 bases in the middle. This CDR3 contains 15 residues. Germline assignment: CDR1 SGDLS and CDR2 YYNGEE. CDR3 in amino acids: CASSVEAGPKGEQYF. The CDR3 DNA follows: TGTGCCAGCAGCGTAGAGGCAGGGCCTAAAGGCGAGCAGTACTTC.

This sequence joins TRBV9 and TRBJ2-5; 9 nucleotides line up with TRBD2. The V gene's germline CDR1 is SGDLS and CDR2 YYNGEE. With 0 bases clipped from V and 5 bases from J, the junction kept 5 bases outside the gene matches. The CDR3 consists of 15 residues. The CDR3 region has the DNA TGTGCCAGCAGCGTAGAAGGCGGGAGGGCCGAGACCCAGTACTTC. As protein: CASSVEGGRAETQYF.

V and J are TRBV18 and TRBJ1-1; D call uncertain. This CDR3 is 14 amino acids long. Germline values: CDR1 KGHSH, CDR2 LQKENI. The V end was cut by 3 bases, the J end by 4 bases, with 12 bases between. Written as DNA, the CDR3 is TGTGCCAGCTCACCTAGGGAGGCGGGCACTGAAGCTTTCTTT. Its protein is CASSPREAGTEAFF.

CDR3 protein: CASREIAGAGANVLTF. The CDR3 DNA follows: TGTGCCAGCAGAGAAATAGCGGGAGCTGGGGCCAACGTCCTGACTTTC. This rearrangement joins TRBV6-6 to TRBJ2-6; TRBD2 aligns across 9 bases. Per the germline V gene, CDR1 is MNHNY and CDR2 is SVGAGI (reference sequence). Germline trimming cut 6 bases from V and 2 bases from J; bases unmatched to any gene: 5. The CDR3 sequence is 16 residues long.

V and J are TRBV4-3 and TRBJ2-1, with 10 bases aligning to TRBD2. Germline lookup yields CDR1 LGHNA and CDR2 YSLEER. The CDR3 spans 16 residues. The junction had 4 bases not matched to a gene; V was cut back by 0 bases and J by 5 bases. The CDR3 DNA reads TGCGCCAGCAGCCAAGATCCAGCGGGGGGGGACAATGAGCAGTTCTTC. It yields the protein CASSQDPAGGDNEQFF.

The rearrangement uses TRBV4-1 and TRBJ2-7, with TRBD2 matching 8 bases. Germline V gene data show CDR1 as MGHRA and CDR2 as YSYEKL. The V and J ends lost 4 bases and 3 bases, in that order; junction bases with no gene match: 5. The CDR3 contains 14 residues. The CDR3 protein is CASSPGLVGYEQYF. CDR3 nucleotides: TGCGCCAGCAGCCCGGGACTAGTCGGCTACGAGCAGTACTTC.

V usage is TRBV7-9 and J usage is TRBJ2-7; tentative D call: TRBD2 (6 bases). Germline V gene data show CDR1 as SEHNR and CDR2 as FQNEAQ (reference sequence). The V and J ends lost 5 bases and 6 bases respectively, with 20 bases between them. This CDR3 spans 15 amino acids. Written as DNA, the CDR3 is TGTGCCAGCAGCGAATTTTGGGACCCGCGGGGCGAGCAGTACTTC. Protein sequence: CASSEFWDPRGEQYF.

This clone was observed many times. This rearrangement joins TRBV19 to TRBJ1-5, with D tentatively TRBD1 (6 bases). The CDR3 is made up of 15 amino acids. The germline V gene encodes CDR1 LNHDA and CDR2 SQIVND (reference sequence). The V and J ends lost 7 bases and 4 bases respectively, with 17 bases between them. Here the CDR3 reads CASTPHTGTNQPQHF. The CDR3 DNA sequence: TGTGCCAGTACCCCCCACACAGGGACAAATCAGCCCCAGCATTTT.

This chain links TRBV4-3 with TRBJ2-3; TRBD2 might be the D (6 bases). V was shortened by 0 bases and J by 2 bases, with 9 bases between the two germline ends. This CDR3 comprises 15 residues. From germline, CDR1 is LGHNA and CDR2 YSLEER. CDR3 sequence: CASSQDERATDTQYF. CDR3 nucleotide sequence: TGCGCCAGCAGCCAAGATGAGCGGGCCACAGATACGCAGTATTTT.

This clone was seen only once. Here the CDR3 DNA reads TGTGCCAGCAGTCTCAGGGAAAAGGCCGAGCAGTACTTC. This sequence encodes CASSLREKAEQYF. The chain uses TRBV6-6 and TRBJ2-7, with a possible D match to TRBD1 (5 bases). CDR1 and CDR2 from the germline V gene are MNHNY and SVGAGI (reference sequence). V was cut by 5 bases and J by 6 bases, with 14 bases left in between. The CDR3 sequence is 13 residues long.

The chain is built from TRBV19 and TRBJ2-5, with D unresolved. This CDR3 comprises 12 residues. Trimming cost V 6 bases and J 3 bases, with 8 bases left between them. Germline V gene sequence: CDR1 LNHDA, CDR2 SQIVND (reference sequence). The CDR3 spells CASRAAEETQYF. The CDR3 coding sequence is TGTGCCAGTAGGGCGGCAGAAGAGACCCAGTACTTC. Full variable domain (outside the CDR3, taken from reference TRBV19 and TRBJ2-5): DGGITQSPKYLFRKEGQNVTLSCEQNLNHDAMYWYRQDPGQGLRLIYYSQIVNDFQKGDIAEGYSVSREKKESFPLTVTSAQKNPTAFYLCASRAAEETQYFGPGTRLLVL.